What follows is one T cell receptor (beta chain) and its context. The antigen it recognizes is unknown. Qualities for individual bases were not recorded, and no much larger clone is one base off. The data stem from a study of blood T cell repertoires in COVID-19 (dated by TCRdb to 2018 to 2020). General notes on the study: Collaborator samples came from the United States, Italy and Spain and covered acute and convalescent phases of COVID-19. The material from the prospective study consisted of cDNA or gDNA derived from T cells, B-cell-depleted T cells, or PBMCs. Subjects who had been exposed to COVID-19, were actively infected with it, or had recovered from it provided the deeply sampled blood TCRbeta repertoires that made up the dataset. The repertoires were released in a freely available public database meant as a resource for research on the immune response to SARS-CoV-2. The samples were drawn from two sources: the first 160 participants of the ongoing ImmuneRACE study, and over 1,000 subjects contributed by 6 global collaborators. The sample metadata nearly always contained a de-identified subject ID, COVID-19 status, age in years and sex. Where available, HLA class I and class II types were taken from metadata supplied by the sample provider and were not determined by assay-based typing.

The immunoSEQ Assay, a bias-controlled multiplex PCR, was used to amplify TCRbeta CDR3 regions from genomic DNA. The authors' analysis ran thus. The number of nucleated cells in each sample was estimated from the amplification of reference gene primers within the assay. Sequence reads were collapsed and filtered to measure the absolute abundance of every unique TCRbeta CDR3 rearrangement. For each sample, productive Simpson clonality was calculated as the square root of Simpson's diversity index over productive rearrangements. The clones in this table, taken by TCRdb from immuneACCESS, are in-frame only. Not every clone is retained; where verified, under half of the shortfall comes from an unresolved V gene, and the cause of the rest is unknown. The V and J calls and clone size come from that table; D and trimming were worked out from the DNA. The sample yields 300,000 to 350,000 clones; 75% to 90% were counted once. Less than 6.5% of the sample is taken by the ten largest.

V lost 4 bases and J lost 2 bases; the stretch between them is 16 bases long. Taken from the germline V gene, the CDR1 and CDR2 loops are SGHRS and YFSETQ. There are 15 amino acids in the CDR3, from cysteine to phenylalanine inclusive. Only CDR3 DNA is held: 45 bases, read in frame from base 1. Results and caveats for the whole study, not just this receptor: How much clinical and demographic metadata was included differed by source and by participant, and the metadata was provided uncurated.

Participants in the prospective study were enrolled through a virtual design, were aged 18 to 89 years, and lived in 24 United States geographic areas. Cohort assignment in the prospective study relied on participant-reported clinical history from a screening survey and a study questionnaire. ImmuneRACE Cohort 3 recovered participants were defined by two consecutive negative NP/OP PCR tests, healthcare professional clearance, or symptom resolution. In the prospective study, whole blood, serum and a nasopharyngeal or oropharyngeal swab were collected from each participant by mobile phlebotomists. Additional blood draws and questionnaires over an approximately two-month period could optionally be provided by prospective study participants. Before DNA extraction, blood samples from the prospective study were shipped at room temperature or frozen.

The chain joins TRBV5-1 to TRBJ2-7, with a weak D call of TRBD1 (6 bases match). Sample: PBMCs or T cells enriched from blood (not recorded which). The TCR was taken from a man aged 25-45 years who had recovered from COVID-19. The CDR3 corresponds to CASSLTGTHPYEQYF. The DNA reads as follows: TGCGCCAGCAGCCTTACAGGGACCCACCCCTACGAGCAGTACTTC.